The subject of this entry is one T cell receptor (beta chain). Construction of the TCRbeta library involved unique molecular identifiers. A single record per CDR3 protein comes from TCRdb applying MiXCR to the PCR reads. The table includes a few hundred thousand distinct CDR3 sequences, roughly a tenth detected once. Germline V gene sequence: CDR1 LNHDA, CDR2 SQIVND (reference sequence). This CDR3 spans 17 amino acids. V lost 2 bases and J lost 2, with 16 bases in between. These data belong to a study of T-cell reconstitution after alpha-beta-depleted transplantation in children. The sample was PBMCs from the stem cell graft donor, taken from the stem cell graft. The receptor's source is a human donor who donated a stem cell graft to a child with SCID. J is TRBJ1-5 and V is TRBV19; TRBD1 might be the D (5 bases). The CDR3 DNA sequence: TGTGCCAGTAGTATATTAGGGGTATTGGTGGGCAATCAGCCCCAGCATTTT. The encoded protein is CASSILGVLVGNQPQHF. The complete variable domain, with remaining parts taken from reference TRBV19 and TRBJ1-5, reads DGGITQSPKYLFRKEGQNVTLSCEQNLNHDAMYWYRQDPGQGLRLIYYSQIVNDFQKGDIAEGYSVSREKKESFPLTVTSAQKNPTAFYLCASSILGVLVGNQPQHFGDGTRLSIL.